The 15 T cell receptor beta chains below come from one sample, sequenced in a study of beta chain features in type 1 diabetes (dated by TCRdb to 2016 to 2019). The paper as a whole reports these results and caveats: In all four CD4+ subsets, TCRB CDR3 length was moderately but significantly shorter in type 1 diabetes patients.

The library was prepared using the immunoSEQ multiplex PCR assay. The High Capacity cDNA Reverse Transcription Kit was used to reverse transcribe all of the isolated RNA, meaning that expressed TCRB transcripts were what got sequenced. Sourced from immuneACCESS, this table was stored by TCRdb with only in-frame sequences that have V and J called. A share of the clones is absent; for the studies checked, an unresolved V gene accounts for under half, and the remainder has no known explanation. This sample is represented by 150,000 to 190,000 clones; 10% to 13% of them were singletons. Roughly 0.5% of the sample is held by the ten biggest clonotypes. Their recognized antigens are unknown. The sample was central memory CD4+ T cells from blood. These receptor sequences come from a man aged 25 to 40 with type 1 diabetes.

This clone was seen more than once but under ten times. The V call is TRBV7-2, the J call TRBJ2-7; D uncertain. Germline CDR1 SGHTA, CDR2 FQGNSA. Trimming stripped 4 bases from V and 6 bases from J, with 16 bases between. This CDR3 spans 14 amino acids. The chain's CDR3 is CASSSNSIGSEQYF. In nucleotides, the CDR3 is TGTGCCAGCAGCTCCAACAGTATAGGATCCGAGCAGTACTTC.

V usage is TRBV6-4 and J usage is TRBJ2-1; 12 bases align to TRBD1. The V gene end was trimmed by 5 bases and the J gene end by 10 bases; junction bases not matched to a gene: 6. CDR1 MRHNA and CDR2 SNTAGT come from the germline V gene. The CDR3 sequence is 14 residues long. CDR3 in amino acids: CASSSGTGGREQFF. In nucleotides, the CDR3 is TGTGCCAGCAGTTCCGGGACAGGGGGCCGGGAGCAGTTCTTC.

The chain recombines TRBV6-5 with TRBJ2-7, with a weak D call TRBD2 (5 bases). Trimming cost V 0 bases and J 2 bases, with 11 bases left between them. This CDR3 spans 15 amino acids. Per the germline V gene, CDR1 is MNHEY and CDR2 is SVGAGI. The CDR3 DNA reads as TGTGCCAGCAGTTACTCAGGGAGCGTAGCCTACGAGCAGTACTTC. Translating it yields CASSYSGSVAYEQYF.

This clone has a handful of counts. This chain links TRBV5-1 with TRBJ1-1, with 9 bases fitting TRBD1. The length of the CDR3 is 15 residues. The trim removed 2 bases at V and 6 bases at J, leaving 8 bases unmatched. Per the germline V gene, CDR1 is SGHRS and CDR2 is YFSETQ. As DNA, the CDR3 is TGCGCCAGCAGCTTACCCGGGACAGGGAGCGCTGAAGCTTTCTTT. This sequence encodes CASSLPGTGSAEAFF. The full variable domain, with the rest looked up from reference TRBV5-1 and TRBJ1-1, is KAGVTQTPRYLIKTRGQQVTLSCSPISGHRSVSWYQQTPGQGLQFLFEYFSETQRNKGNFPGRFSGRQFSNSRSEMNVSTLELGDSALYLCASSLPGTGSAEAFFGQGTRLTVV.

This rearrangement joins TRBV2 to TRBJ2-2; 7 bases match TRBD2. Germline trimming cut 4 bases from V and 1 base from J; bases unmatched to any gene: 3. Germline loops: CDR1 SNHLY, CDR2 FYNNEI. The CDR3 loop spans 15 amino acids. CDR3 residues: CASSGDYRNTGELFF. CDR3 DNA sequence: TGTGCCAGCAGTGGGGACTACCGGAACACCGGGGAGCTGTTTTTT.

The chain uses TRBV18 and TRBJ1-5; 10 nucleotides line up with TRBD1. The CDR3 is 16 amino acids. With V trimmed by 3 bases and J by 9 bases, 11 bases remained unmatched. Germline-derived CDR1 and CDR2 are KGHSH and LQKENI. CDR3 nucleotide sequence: TGTGCCAGCTCACCCTCCGAGACAGGGGGCGGCCGGCCCCAGCATTTT. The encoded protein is CASSPSETGGGRPQHF.

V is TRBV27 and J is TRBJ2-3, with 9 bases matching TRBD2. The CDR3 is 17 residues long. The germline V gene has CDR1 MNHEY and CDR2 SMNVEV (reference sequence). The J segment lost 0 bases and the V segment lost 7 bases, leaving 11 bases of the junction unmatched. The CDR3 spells CASTPRGTSLSTDTQYF. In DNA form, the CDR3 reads TGTGCCAGCACCCCCCGGGGGACTAGCCTTAGCACAGATACGCAGTATTTT.

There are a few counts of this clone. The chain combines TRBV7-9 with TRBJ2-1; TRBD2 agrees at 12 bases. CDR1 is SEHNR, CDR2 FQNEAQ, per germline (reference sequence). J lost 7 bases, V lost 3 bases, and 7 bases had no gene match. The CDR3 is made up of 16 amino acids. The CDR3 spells CASSFRLAGVENEQFF. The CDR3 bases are TGTGCCAGCAGCTTCCGACTAGCGGGAGTTGAGAATGAGCAGTTCTTC.

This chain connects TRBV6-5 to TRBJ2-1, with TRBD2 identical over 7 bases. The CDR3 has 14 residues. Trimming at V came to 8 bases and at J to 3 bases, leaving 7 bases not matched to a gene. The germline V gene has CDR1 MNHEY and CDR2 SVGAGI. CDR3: CASQSGGGYNEQFF. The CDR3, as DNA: TGTGCCAGCCAATCGGGAGGCGGCTACAATGAGCAGTTCTTC.

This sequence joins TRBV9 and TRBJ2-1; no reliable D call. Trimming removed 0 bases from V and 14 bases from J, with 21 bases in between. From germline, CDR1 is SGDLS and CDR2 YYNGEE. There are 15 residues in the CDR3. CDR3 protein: CASSVDPDSGISKFF. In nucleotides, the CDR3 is TGTGCCAGCAGCGTAGATCCCGACTCCGGAATCTCTAAGTTCTTC.

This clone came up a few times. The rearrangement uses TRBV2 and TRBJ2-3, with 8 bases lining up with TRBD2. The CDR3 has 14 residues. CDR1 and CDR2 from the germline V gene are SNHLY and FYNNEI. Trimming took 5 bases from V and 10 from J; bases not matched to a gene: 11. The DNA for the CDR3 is TGTGCCAGCAGTAGTCGGGAGGGCCCAACTGCGCAGTATTTT. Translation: CASSSREGPTAQYF.

Here the CDR3 reads CASSPRGDQETQYF. The CDR3 DNA is TGCGCCAGCAGCCCTCGGGGGGACCAAGAGACCCAGTACTTC. The chain couples TRBV5-1 to TRBJ2-5; 7 nucleotides align to TRBD2. The germline gives CDR1 SGHRS, CDR2 YFSETQ. This CDR3 comprises 14 residues. V dropped 4 bases and J dropped 0; count of bases not matched to a gene: 3. Full variable domain (remainder filled in from reference TRBV5-1 and TRBJ2-5): KAGVTQTPRYLIKTRGQQVTLSCSPISGHRSVSWYQQTPGQGLQFLFEYFSETQRNKGNFPGRFSGRQFSNSRSEMNVSTLELGDSALYLCASSPRGDQETQYFGPGTRLLVL.

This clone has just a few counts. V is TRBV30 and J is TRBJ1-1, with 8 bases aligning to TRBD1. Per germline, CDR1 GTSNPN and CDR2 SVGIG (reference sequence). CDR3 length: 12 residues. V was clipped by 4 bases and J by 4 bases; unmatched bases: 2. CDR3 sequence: CAWTGGLTEAFF. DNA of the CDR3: TGTGCCTGGACAGGGGGCCTCACTGAAGCTTTCTTT.

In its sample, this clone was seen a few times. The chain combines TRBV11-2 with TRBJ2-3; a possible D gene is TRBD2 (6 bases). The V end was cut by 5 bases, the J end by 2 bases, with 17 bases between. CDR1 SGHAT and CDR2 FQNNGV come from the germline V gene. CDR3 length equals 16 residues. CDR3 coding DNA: TGTGCCAGCAGCCCGATACGGACTACCAACACAGATACGCAGTATTTT. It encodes CASSPIRTTNTDTQYF.

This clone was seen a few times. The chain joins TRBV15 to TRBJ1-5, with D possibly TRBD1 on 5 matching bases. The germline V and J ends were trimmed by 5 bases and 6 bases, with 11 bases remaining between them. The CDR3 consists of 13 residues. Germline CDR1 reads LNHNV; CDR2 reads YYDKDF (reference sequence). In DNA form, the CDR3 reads TGTGCCACCAGCGGGACTCCCGGTCAGCCCCAGCATTTT. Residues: CATSGTPGQPQHF.